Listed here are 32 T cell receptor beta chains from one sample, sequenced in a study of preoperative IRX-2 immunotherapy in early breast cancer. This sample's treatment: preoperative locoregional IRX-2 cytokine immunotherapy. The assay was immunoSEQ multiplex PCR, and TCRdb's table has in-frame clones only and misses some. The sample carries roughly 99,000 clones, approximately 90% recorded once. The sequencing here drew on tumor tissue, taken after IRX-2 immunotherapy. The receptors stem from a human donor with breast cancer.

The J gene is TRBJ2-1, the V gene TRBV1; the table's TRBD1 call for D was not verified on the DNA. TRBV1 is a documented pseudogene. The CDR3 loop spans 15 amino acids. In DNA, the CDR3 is TGCGCCAGCAGCCGGATGACAGGGGGAATGACGGGGCAGTTCTTC. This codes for CASSRMTGGMTGQFF.

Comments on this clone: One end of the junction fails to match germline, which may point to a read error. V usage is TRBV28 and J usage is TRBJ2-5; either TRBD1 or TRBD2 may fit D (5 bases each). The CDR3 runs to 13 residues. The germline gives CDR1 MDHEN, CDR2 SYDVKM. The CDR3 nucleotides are TGTGCCAGCTCCGGATCCAGGGAGCTTCATGAGGACTTC. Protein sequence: CASSGSRELHEDF.

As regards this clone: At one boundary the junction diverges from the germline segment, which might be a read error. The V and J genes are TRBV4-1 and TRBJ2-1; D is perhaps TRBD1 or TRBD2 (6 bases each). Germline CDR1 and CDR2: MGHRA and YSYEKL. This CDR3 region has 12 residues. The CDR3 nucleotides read TGCGCCAGCAGTCAAGTGGGGGGCGTGCAGTTCTTC. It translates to CASSQVGGVQFF.

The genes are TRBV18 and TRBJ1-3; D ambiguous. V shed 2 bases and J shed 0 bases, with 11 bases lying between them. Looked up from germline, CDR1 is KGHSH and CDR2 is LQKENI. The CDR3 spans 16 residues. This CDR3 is CASSPYGKGSGNTIYF. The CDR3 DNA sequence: TGTGCCAGCTCACCATACGGGAAGGGCTCTGGAAACACCATATATTTT.

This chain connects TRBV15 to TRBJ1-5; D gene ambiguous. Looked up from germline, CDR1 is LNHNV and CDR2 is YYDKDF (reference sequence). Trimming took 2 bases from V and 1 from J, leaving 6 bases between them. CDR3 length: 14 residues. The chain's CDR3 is CATSRSSSNQPQHF. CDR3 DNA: TGTGCCACCAGCAGATCTTCCAGCAATCAGCCCCAGCATTTT.

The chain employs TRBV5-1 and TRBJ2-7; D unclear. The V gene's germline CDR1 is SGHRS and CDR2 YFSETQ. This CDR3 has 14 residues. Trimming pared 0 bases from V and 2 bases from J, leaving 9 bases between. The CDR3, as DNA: TGCGCCAGCAGCTTGGGTTACCGCACCTACGAGCAGTACTTC. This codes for CASSLGYRTYEQYF.

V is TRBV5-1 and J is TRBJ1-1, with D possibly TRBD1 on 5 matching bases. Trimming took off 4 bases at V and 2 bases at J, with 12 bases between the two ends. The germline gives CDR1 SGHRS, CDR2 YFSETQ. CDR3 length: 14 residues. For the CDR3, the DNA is TGCGCCAGCAGCCGGGGGAGGGAAAACACTGAAGCTTTCTTT. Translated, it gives CASSRGRENTEAFF.

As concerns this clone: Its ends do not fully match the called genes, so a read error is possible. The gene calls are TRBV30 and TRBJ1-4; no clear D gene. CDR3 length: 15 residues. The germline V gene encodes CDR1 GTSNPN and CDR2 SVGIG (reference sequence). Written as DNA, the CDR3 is TGTGCTTGGAGTGGCCCATTGGCTACTAATGAAAAACTGTTTTTT. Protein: CAWSGPLATNEKLFF.

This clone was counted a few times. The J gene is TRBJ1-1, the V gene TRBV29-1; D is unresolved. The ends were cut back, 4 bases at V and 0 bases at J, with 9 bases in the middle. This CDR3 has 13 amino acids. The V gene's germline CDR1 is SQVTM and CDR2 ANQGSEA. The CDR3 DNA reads TGCAGCGTTGCCCCAGGATTGAACACTGAAGCTTTCTTT. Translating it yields CSVAPGLNTEAFF.

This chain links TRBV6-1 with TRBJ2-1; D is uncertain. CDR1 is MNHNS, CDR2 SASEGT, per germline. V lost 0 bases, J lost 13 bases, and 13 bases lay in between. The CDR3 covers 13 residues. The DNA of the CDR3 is TGTGCCAGCAGTGAAGCGGAAGGCAGCCGACAGTTCTTC. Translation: CASSEAEGSRQFF.

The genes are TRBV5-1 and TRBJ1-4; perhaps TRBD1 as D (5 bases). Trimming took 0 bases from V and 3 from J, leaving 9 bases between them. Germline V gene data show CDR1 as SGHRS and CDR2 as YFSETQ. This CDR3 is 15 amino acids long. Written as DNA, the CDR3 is TGCGCCAGCAGCTTGGAGGGGTCGGCTAATGAAAAACTGTTTTTT. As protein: CASSLEGSANEKLFF.

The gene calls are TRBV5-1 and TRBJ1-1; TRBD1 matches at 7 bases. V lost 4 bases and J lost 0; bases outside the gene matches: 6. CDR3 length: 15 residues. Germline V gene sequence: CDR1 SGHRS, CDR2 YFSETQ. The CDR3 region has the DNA TGCGCCAGCAGCGAGGCGGGACAGATGAACACTGAAGCTTTCTTT. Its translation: CASSEAGQMNTEAFF.

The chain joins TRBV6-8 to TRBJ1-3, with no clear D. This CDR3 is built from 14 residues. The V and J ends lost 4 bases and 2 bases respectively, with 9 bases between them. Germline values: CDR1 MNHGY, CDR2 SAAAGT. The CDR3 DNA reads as TGTGCCAGCAGTTTGTCCGGGCCTGGAAACACCATATATTTT. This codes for CASSLSGPGNTIYF.

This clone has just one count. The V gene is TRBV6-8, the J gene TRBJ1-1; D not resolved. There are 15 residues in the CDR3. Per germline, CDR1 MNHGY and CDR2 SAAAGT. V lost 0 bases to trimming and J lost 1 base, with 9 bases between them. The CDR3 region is CASSYSYNGNTEAFF. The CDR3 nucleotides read TGTGCCAGCAGTTACTCCTACAATGGGAACACTGAAGCTTTCTTT.

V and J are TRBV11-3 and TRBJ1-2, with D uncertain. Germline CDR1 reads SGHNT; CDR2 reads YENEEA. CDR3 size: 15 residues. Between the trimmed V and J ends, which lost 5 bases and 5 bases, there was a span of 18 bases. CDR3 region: CASSPGGMPTYGYTF. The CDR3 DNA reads TGTGCCAGCAGCCCAGGTGGGATGCCAACTTATGGCTACACCTTC.

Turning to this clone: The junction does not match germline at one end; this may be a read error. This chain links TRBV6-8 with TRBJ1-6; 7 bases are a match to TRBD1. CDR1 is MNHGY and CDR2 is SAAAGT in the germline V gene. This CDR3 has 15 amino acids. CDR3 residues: CTSSYSGRGDSPLHF. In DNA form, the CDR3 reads TGTACCAGCAGTTACTCTGGCAGGGGGGATTCACCCCTCCACTTT.

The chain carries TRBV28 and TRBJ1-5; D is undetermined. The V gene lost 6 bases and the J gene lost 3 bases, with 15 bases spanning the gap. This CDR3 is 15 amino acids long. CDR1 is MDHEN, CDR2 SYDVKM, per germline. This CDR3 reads CASSYRPPPNQPQHF. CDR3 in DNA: TGTGCCAGCAGCTACCGACCGCCCCCCAATCAGCCCCAGCATTTT.

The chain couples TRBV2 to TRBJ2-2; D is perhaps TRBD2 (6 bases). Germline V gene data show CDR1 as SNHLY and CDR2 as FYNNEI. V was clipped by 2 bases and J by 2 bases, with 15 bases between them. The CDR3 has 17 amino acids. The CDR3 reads CASSESLRDLNTGELFF. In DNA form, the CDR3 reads TGTGCCAGCAGTGAAAGTTTGCGGGACTTAAACACCGGGGAGCTGTTTTTT.

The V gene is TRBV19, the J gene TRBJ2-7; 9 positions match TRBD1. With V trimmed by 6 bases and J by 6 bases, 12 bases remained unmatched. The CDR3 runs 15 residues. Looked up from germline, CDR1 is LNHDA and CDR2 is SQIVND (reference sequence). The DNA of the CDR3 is TGTGCCAGTAGAGAAGCCGGGACAGGGATCCTCGAGCAGTACTTC. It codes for CASREAGTGILEQYF.

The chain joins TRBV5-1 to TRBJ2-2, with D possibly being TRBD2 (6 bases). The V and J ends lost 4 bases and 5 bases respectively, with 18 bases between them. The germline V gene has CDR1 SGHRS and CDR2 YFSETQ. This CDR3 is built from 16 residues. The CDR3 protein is CASSTAGRGATGELFF. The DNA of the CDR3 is TGCGCCAGCAGCACAGCCGGGAGAGGGGCGACCGGGGAGCTGTTTTTT.

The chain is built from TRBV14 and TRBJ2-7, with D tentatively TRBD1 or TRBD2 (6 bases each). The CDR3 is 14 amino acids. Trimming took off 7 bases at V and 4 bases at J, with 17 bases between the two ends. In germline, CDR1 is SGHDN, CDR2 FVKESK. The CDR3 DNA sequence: TGTGCCAGCAAGTTCAGTACAGGGACTTACGAGCAGTACTTC. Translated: CASKFSTGTYEQYF. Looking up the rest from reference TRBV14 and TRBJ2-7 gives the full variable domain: EAGVTQFPSHSVIEKGQTVTLRCDPISGHDNLYWYRRVMGKEIKFLLHFVKESKQDESGMPNNRFLAERTGGTYSTLKVQPAELEDSGVYFCASKFSTGTYEQYFGPGTRLTVT.

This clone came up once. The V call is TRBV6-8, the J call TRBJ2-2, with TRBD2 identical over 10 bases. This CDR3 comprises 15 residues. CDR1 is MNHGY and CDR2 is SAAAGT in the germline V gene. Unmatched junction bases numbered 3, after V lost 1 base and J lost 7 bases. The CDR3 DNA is TGTGCCAGCAGTTACTTCCTAGCGGGGGTCGGGGAGCTGTTTTTT. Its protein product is CASSYFLAGVGELFF.

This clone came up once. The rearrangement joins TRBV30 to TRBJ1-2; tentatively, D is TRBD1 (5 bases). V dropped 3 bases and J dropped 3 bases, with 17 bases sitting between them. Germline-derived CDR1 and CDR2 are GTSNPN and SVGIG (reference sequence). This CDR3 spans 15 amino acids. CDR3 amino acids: CAWSQGWQPHYGYTF. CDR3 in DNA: TGTGCCTGGAGCCAGGGTTGGCAGCCCCACTATGGCTACACCTTC.

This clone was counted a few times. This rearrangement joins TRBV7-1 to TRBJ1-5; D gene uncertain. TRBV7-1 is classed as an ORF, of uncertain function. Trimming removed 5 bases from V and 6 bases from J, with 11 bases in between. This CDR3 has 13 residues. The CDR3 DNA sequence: TGTGCCAGCAGCCGAAGTTCTTTTCAGCCCCAGCATTTT. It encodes CASSRSSFQPQHF.

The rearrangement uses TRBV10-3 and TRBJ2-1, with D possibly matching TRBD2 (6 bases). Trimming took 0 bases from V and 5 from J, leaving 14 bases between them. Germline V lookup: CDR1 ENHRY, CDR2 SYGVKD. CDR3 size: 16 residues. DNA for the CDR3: TGTGCCATCAGTGAGTCAAACCGGGGGTTTGACAATGAGCAGTTCTTC. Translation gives CAISESNRGFDNEQFF.

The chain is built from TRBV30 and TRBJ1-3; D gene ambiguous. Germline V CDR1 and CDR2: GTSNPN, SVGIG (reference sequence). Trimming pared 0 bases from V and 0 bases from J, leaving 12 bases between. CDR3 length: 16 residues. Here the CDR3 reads CAWSVSWGASGNTIYF. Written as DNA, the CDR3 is TGTGCCTGGAGTGTATCTTGGGGAGCCTCTGGAAACACCATATATTTT. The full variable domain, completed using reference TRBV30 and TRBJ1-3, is SQTIHQWPATLVQPVGSPLSLECTVEGTSNPNLYWYRQAAGRGLQLLFYSVGIGQISSEVPQNLSASRPQDRQFILSSKKLLLSDSGFYLCAWSVSWGASGNTIYFGEGSWLTVV.

The CDR3 nucleotides are TGTGCCAGCAGTCCCGGGGCGGCGAATGAAAAACTGTTTTTT. This encodes CASSPGAANEKLFF. This rearrangement joins TRBV28 to TRBJ1-4; possibly TRBD1 for D (5 bases). This CDR3 contains 14 residues. Trimming removed 5 bases at V and 5 bases at J, with 12 bases between. Germline V CDR1 and CDR2: MDHEN, SYDVKM.

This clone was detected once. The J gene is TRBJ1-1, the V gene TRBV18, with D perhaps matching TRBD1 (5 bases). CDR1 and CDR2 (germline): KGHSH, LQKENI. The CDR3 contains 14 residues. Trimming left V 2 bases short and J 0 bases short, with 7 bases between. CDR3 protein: CASSPKGMNTEAFF. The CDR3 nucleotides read TGTGCCAGCTCACCAAAGGGGATGAACACTGAAGCTTTCTTT.

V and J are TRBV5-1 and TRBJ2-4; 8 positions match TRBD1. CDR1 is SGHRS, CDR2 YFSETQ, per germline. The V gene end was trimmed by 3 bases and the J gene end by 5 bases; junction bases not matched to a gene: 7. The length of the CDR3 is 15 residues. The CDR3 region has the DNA TGCGCCAGCAGCTCCGACAGGGGAGGCGAAAACATTCAGTACTTC. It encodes CASSSDRGGENIQYF.

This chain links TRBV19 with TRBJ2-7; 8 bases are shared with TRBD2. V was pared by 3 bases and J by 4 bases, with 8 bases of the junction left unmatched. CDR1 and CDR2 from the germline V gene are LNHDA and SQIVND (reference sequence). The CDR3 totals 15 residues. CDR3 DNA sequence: TGTGCCAGTAGTATCGTCGCGGGGGGAATTTACGAGCAGTACTTC. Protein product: CASSIVAGGIYEQYF. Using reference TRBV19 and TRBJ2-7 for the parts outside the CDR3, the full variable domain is DGGITQSPKYLFRKEGQNVTLSCEQNLNHDAMYWYRQDPGQGLRLIYYSQIVNDFQKGDIAEGYSVSREKKESFPLTVTSAQKNPTAFYLCASSIVAGGIYEQYFGPGTRLTVT.

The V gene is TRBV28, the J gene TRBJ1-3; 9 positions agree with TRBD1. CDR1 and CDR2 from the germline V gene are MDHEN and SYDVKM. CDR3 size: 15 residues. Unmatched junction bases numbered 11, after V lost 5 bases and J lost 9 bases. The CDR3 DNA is TGTGCCAGCAGTCCTTCCGGGACAGGGAGGGGCACCATATATTTT. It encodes CASSPSGTGRGTIYF.

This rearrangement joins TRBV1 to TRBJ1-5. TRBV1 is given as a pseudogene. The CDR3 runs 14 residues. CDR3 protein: CASSQTRSNQPQHF. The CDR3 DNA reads TGCGCCAGCAGCCAAACCCGTAGCAATCAGCCCCAGCATTTT.